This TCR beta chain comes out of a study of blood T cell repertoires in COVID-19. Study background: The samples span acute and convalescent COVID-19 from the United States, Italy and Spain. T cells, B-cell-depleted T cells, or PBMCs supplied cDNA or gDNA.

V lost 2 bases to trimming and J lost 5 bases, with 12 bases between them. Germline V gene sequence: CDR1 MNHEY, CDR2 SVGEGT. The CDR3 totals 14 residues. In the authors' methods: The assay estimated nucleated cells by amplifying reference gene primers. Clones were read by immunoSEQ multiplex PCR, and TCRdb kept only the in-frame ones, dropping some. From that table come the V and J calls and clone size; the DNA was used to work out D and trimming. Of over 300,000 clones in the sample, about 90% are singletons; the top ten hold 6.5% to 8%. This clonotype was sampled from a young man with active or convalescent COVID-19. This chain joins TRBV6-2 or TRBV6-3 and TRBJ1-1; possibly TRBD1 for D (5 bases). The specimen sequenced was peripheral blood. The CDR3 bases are TGTGCCAGCAGTTACCAGGGAGGGGTGACTGAAGCTTTCTTT. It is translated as CASSYQGGVTEAFF.